Reported below is one TCR beta chain. V was pared by 0 bases and J by 0 bases, with 8 bases of the junction left unmatched. CDR1 and CDR2 (germline): SGHRS, YFSETQ. CDR3 length equals 17 residues. This entry comes from a study of cytomegalovirus exposure and HLA in healthy donors. Study-wide context: Among roughly 180 million T cells, an earlier analysis found around 100 million unique TCR beta sequences.

With 60 Vbeta and 13 Jbeta primers, the PCR was carried out. Methods used by the authors: As a later analysis found, there were 78 million or so unique TCR beta chains, of which 8.5 million to 13 million were shared. The repertoire was sequenced with immunoSEQ multiplex PCR; TCRdb's copy has only in-frame clones and lacks some. The V and J calls and clone size were taken over from that table, and D and trimming were inferred from the DNA. The table lists some 150,000 clones, roughly 82% of them singletons. Each donor was nominally healthy when sampled (though unrecorded immune exposures were likely).

The source material was PBMCs. The sequence was obtained from a man aged 18 to 30 in good health and CMV-seropositive. J is TRBJ1-1 and V is TRBV5-1; 7 positions match TRBD1. This CDR3 is CASSLAQTGSMNTEAFF. The CDR3 nucleotides are TGCGCCAGCAGCTTGGCCCAGACAGGGTCTATGAACACTGAAGCTTTCTTT.